These 27 T cell receptor beta chains share one sample of origin, sequenced in a study of blood T cell repertoires in COVID-19. Profiling relied on immunoSEQ multiplex PCR, and the TCRdb table lists in-frame clones only, not all of them. The data show 200,000 or so clones, more than 75% seen once. The sample taken for sequencing was peripheral blood. All receptors derive from a man aged 40-55 years with active or convalescent COVID-19.

The chain recombines TRBV25-1 with TRBJ2-2; maybe TRBD1 (6 bases). Germline V gene lookup returns CDR1 MGHDK and CDR2 SYGVNS. This CDR3 region has 13 residues. Trimming took off 5 bases at V and 6 bases at J, with 10 bases between the two ends. CDR3 residues: CASSQQGPGELFF. The CDR3 nucleotides are TGTGCCAGCAGTCAGCAGGGGCCCGGGGAGCTGTTTTTT.

This clone was counted a single time. V and J are TRBV29-1 and TRBJ2-3; D might be TRBD2 (6 bases). Germline CDR1 is SQVTM and CDR2 is ANQGSEA. The CDR3 contains 14 residues. V was trimmed by 6 bases and J by 2 bases, leaving 15 bases between them. CDR3 nucleotide sequence: TGCAGCGTGCAGAAACTGGGACTCACAGATACGCAGTATTTT. Translated: CSVQKLGLTDTQYF.

The V gene is TRBV2, the J gene TRBJ1-4; 8 bases agree with TRBD1. CDR3 length: 14 amino acids. The germline V gene has CDR1 SNHLY and CDR2 FYNNEI. The J segment lost 0 bases and the V segment lost 6 bases, leaving 0 bases of the junction unmatched. CDR3 in DNA: TGTGCCAGCAGGGACAGGGCAACTAATGAAAAACTGTTTTTT. Protein sequence: CASRDRATNEKLFF.

This sequence joins TRBV7-2 and TRBJ1-2; the match to TRBD1 covers 12 bases. The CDR3 loop spans 16 amino acids. The V gene end was trimmed by 5 bases and the J gene end by 8 bases; junction bases not matched to a gene: 12. Germline V gives CDR1 SGHTA, CDR2 FQGNSA. In DNA form, the CDR3 reads TGTGCCAGCAGCCCCACGCGGGGACAGGGGGCAAAAGGCTACACCTTC. Amino acid sequence: CASSPTRGQGAKGYTF.

The J gene is TRBJ2-1, the V gene TRBV10-1; 8 bases map to TRBD2. After removal of 0 bases from V and 8 bases from J, the junction contained 6 bases not matched to a gene. The CDR3 has 15 amino acids. Germline V gene sequence: CDR1 WNHNN, CDR2 SYGVQD (reference sequence). The CDR3 loop is CASSESQREFYEQFF. DNA of the CDR3: TGCGCCAGCAGTGAGTCCCAGCGGGAGTTCTATGAGCAGTTCTTC.

The rearrangement uses TRBV5-1 and TRBJ1-5; the D gene is possibly TRBD1 (6 bases). The CDR3 has 15 amino acids. The V and J ends lost 4 bases and 8 bases respectively, with 19 bases between them. The germline V gene has CDR1 SGHRS and CDR2 YFSETQ. CDR3 in amino acids: CASSIQGLELEPQHF. The CDR3 bases are TGCGCCAGCAGCATACAGGGTTTGGAACTGGAGCCCCAGCATTTT. The whole variable domain, remainder taken from reference TRBV5-1 and TRBJ1-5, is KAGVTQTPRYLIKTRGQQVTLSCSPISGHRSVSWYQQTPGQGLQFLFEYFSETQRNKGNFPGRFSGRQFSNSRSEMNVSTLELGDSALYLCASSIQGLELEPQHFGDGTRLSIL.

The chain links TRBV19 to TRBJ2-7; D gene ambiguous. Trimming removed 3 bases from V and 0 bases from J, with 9 bases in between. This CDR3 is 14 amino acids long. Germline assignment: CDR1 LNHDA and CDR2 SQIVND (reference sequence). CDR3: CASSIMAGSYEQYF. The CDR3 DNA reads as TGTGCCAGTAGTATTATGGCTGGCTCCTACGAGCAGTACTTC.

The chain recombines TRBV6-5 with TRBJ2-7, with TRBD2 as a possible D gene (7 bases). The CDR3 runs to 14 residues. Germline CDR1 is MNHEY and CDR2 is SVGAGI. Trimming stripped 8 bases from V and 6 bases from J, with 20 bases between. CDR3 sequence (DNA): TGTGCCAGCGGCAAAGGGGCGAGGGGGGGCGAGCAGTACTTC. Amino acid sequence: CASGKGARGGEQYF.

This rearrangement joins TRBV25-1 to TRBJ1-2; D is possibly TRBD1 (6 bases). V gave up 3 bases and J gave up 4 bases, with 12 bases separating them. Germline V gives CDR1 MGHDK, CDR2 SYGVNS. The CDR3 spans 14 residues. For the CDR3, the DNA is TGTGCCAGCAGTGAGAACAGGGAGGGCTATGGCTACACCTTC. Protein: CASSENREGYGYTF.

This clone occurred a few times. The gene calls are TRBV5-8 and TRBJ2-7, with D maybe TRBD2 (6 bases). Germline V gene data show CDR1 as SGHTS and CDR2 as YDEGEE. The CDR3 has 13 residues. Trimming removed 1 base at V and 6 bases at J, with 11 bases between. The CDR3 nucleotides are TGTGCCAGCAGCTTGAACGGGGGAGCCGAGCAGTACTTC. Its translation is CASSLNGGAEQYF.

This sequence joins TRBV5-8 and TRBJ1-2; 7 positions agree with TRBD1. Germline assignment: CDR1 SGHTS and CDR2 YDEGEE. V lost 2 bases, J lost 6 bases, and 7 bases stayed unmatched. This CDR3 has 14 residues. The CDR3 nucleotides read TGTGCCAGCAGCTTTTTTGCGACAGGGCATGGCTACACCTTC. Protein sequence: CASSFFATGHGYTF.

V usage is TRBV6-5 and J usage is TRBJ2-2, with D unresolved. Trimming left V 6 bases short and J 2 bases short, with 7 bases between. Looked up from germline, CDR1 is MNHEY and CDR2 is SVGAGI. CDR3 length: 13 residues. The CDR3 sequence is CASRVHNTGELFF. As DNA, the CDR3 is TGTGCCAGCAGGGTACATAACACCGGGGAGCTGTTTTTT.

The chain uses TRBV7-9 and TRBJ2-7; 7 bases align to TRBD1. Trimming removed 4 bases from V and 1 base from J; junction bases left unmatched: 4. Per the germline V gene, CDR1 is SEHNR and CDR2 is FQNEAQ (reference sequence). The CDR3 is 14 amino acids. In DNA form, the CDR3 reads TGTGCCAGCAGCTCACAGGGGAAGTCCTACGAGCAGTACTTC. This codes for CASSSQGKSYEQYF.

The DNA for the CDR3 is TGTGCCAGCAGTTACAGAGGACAGGGGGCGAACTATGGCTACACCTTC. As protein: CASSYRGQGANYGYTF. The chain combines TRBV6-5 with TRBJ1-2; 11 bases align to TRBD1. Germline loops: CDR1 MNHEY, CDR2 SVGAGI. Trimming took 2 bases from V and 2 from J; bases not matched to a gene: 4. CDR3 length: 16 amino acids.

V usage is TRBV7-9 and J usage is TRBJ1-1; TRBD1 agrees at 8 bases. Germline V gives CDR1 SEHNR, CDR2 FQNEAQ (reference sequence). The V gene end was trimmed by 7 bases and the J gene end by 8 bases; junction bases not matched to a gene: 9. CDR3 size: 13 residues. CDR3 bases: TGTGCCAGCATCATCGCAGGGGGCACGGAAGCTTTCTTT. This sequence encodes CASIIAGGTEAFF.

This clone was recorded a few times. This chain links TRBV6-5 with TRBJ1-1; possible D gene TRBD1, 5 bases. CDR3 size: 14 residues. V shed 4 bases and J shed 4 bases, with 13 bases lying between them. Per the germline V gene, CDR1 is MNHEY and CDR2 is SVGAGI. Written as DNA, the CDR3 is TGTGCCAGCAGTTTCAGGGCAAGGGGCACTGAAGCTTTCTTT. Protein sequence: CASSFRARGTEAFF.

The chain combines TRBV5-1 with TRBJ2-7; 7 bases match TRBD1. The CDR3 runs 14 residues. The junction had 5 bases not matched to a gene; V was cut back by 4 bases and J by 1 base. Germline V CDR1 and CDR2: SGHRS, YFSETQ. The CDR3 coding sequence is TGCGCCAGCAGCCCGGGACAGCAATCCTACGAGCAGTACTTC. Translated, it gives CASSPGQQSYEQYF.

This clone was seen a handful of times. The chain is built from TRBV2 and TRBJ1-4; TRBD1 matches 11 bases. Unmatched junction bases numbered 4, after V lost 7 bases and J lost 3 bases. Germline V gene lookup returns CDR1 SNHLY and CDR2 FYNNEI. The CDR3 totals 15 residues. DNA of the CDR3: TGTGCCAGCAAGGGGACAGGGGGACCTAATGAAAAACTGTTTTTT. Amino acids: CASKGTGGPNEKLFF.

The chain links TRBV29-1 to TRBJ2-1; TRBD1 agrees at 7 bases. Unmatched junction bases numbered 5, after V lost 7 bases and J lost 2 bases. The CDR3 has 13 residues. Germline V gene sequence: CDR1 SQVTM, CDR2 ANQGSEA. CDR3 nucleotides: TGCAGCGCGGACAGGAATACCTACAATGAGCAGTTCTTC. Residues: CSADRNTYNEQFF.

Only a few counts were recorded for this clone. The V gene is TRBV6-5, the J gene TRBJ1-4; TRBD1 agrees at 9 bases. Germline V gene data show CDR1 as MNHEY and CDR2 as SVGAGI. The ends lost 6 bases at V and 7 bases at J; junction bases unmatched: 6. This CDR3 comprises 14 residues. The CDR3 protein is CASSRQGGVEKLFF. In DNA, the CDR3 is TGTGCCAGCAGCCGACAGGGGGGAGTTGAAAAACTGTTTTTT.

This clone was seen only once. The chain combines TRBV7-8 with TRBJ1-3; TRBD1 is a possible D gene (5 bases). This CDR3 region has 15 residues. V was pared by 3 bases and J by 0 bases, with 9 bases between. Per germline, CDR1 SGHVS and CDR2 FQNEAQ. CDR3 DNA: TGTGCCAGCAGCTTTAGGGGACTCTCTGGAAACACCATATATTTT. Translation: CASSFRGLSGNTIYF.

The chain recombines TRBV2 with TRBJ1-4; TRBD1 is a possible D gene (6 bases). The CDR3 contains 13 residues. Germline loops: CDR1 SNHLY, CDR2 FYNNEI. V lost 8 bases and J 8 bases, leaving 15 bases between the germline ends. CDR3 DNA: TGTGCCAGCGGGGGCACAGGAGGCGAAAAACTGTTTTTT. It translates to CASGGTGGEKLFF.

The chain uses TRBV19 and TRBJ2-7, with TRBD1 matching 9 bases. The CDR3 runs to 14 residues. CDR1 and CDR2 (germline): LNHDA, SQIVND (reference sequence). With 5 bases clipped from V and 6 bases from J, the junction kept 8 bases outside the gene matches. The CDR3 spells CASSVRDRVAEQYF. CDR3 nucleotide sequence: TGTGCCAGTAGTGTCCGGGACAGGGTTGCCGAGCAGTACTTC.

The chain recombines TRBV25-1 with TRBJ2-2; the D gene is possibly TRBD1 (6 bases). Germline V gene lookup returns CDR1 MGHDK and CDR2 SYGVNS. Trimming removed 4 bases from V and 5 bases from J, with 8 bases in between. This CDR3 region has 13 residues. The DNA for the CDR3 is TGTGCCAGCAGTGCACAGGGAACCGGGGAGCTGTTTTTT. This codes for CASSAQGTGELFF. The full variable domain, with the rest looked up from reference TRBV25-1 and TRBJ2-2, is EADIYQTPRYLVIGTGKKITLECSQTMGHDKMYWYQQDPGMELHLIHYSYGVNSTEKGDLSSESTVSRIRTEHFPLTLESARPSHTSQYLCASSAQGTGELFFGEGSRLTVL.

This rearrangement joins TRBV28 to TRBJ2-2; 7 bases line up with TRBD1. Germline CDR1 reads MDHEN; CDR2 reads SYDVKM. Germline trimming cut 4 bases from V and 5 bases from J; bases unmatched to any gene: 13. This CDR3 contains 17 residues. CDR3 in DNA: TGTGCCAGCAGTTCGGAAGAGACAGGGAGAGTAACCGGGGAGCTGTTTTTT. This gives the protein CASSSEETGRVTGELFF. Supplemented by reference TRBV28 and TRBJ2-2, the full variable domain reads DVKVTQSSRYLVKRTGEKVFLECVQDMDHENMFWYRQDPGLGLRLIYFSYDVKMKEKGDIPEGYSVSREKKERFSLILESASTNQTSMYLCASSSEETGRVTGELFFGEGSRLTVL.

This chain links TRBV5-4 with TRBJ2-7; TRBD1 matches at 10 bases. The germline CDR1 and CDR2 sequences are SGHNT and YYREEE (reference sequence). The CDR3 is 16 residues long. V was clipped by 0 bases and J by 2 bases; unmatched bases: 5. In DNA, the CDR3 is TGTGCCAGCAGCTTGGTTACCGGGACAGGGGCCTACGAGCAGTACTTC. As protein: CASSLVTGTGAYEQYF.

The chain combines TRBV27 with TRBJ1-5, with 8 bases aligning to TRBD1. Trimming at V came to 4 bases and at J to 6 bases, leaving 11 bases not matched to a gene. Germline loops: CDR1 MNHEY, CDR2 SMNVEV (reference sequence). The CDR3 extends over 16 amino acids. CDR3 protein: CASSSLPLDRGQPQHF. CDR3 coding DNA: TGTGCCAGCAGTTCCCTCCCACTCGACAGGGGTCAGCCCCAGCATTTT.